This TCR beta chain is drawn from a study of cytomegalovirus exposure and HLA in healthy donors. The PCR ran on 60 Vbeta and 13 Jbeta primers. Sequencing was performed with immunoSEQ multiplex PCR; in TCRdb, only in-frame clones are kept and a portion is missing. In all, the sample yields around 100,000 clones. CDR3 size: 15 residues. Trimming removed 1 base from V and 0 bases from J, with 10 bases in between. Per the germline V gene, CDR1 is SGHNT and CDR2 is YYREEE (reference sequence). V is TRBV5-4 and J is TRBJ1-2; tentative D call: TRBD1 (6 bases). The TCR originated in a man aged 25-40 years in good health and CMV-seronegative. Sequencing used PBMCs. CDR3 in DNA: TGTGCCAGCAGCTTGCCAGGGGTAACTAACTATGGCTACACCTTC. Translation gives CASSLPGVTNYGYTF.